The 4 T cell receptor beta chains given below trace back to one sample, sequenced in a study of Ad26.COV2.S vaccination and SARS-CoV-2 variants. Using immunoSEQ multiplex PCR, the repertoire was profiled, and TCRdb retains in-frame clones only, with some absent. This sample has 360,000 or so clones, with about nine tenths found just once. Treatment here: roughly 18 received Ad26.COV2.S at low or high dose, single or two shots; about 5 received placebo; per-sample allocation not given. Samples were taken on day 63 after the first vaccine or placebo injection. The specimen comprised peripheral blood, sampled in a trial of Ad26.COV2.S vaccine versus placebo. The receptors derive from a person between 18 and 65 years old who received the Ad26.COV2.S COVID-19 vaccine or a placebo.

This chain links TRBV5-6 with TRBJ1-1; TRBD1 might be the D (5 bases). CDR1 is SGHDT, CDR2 YYEEEE, per germline. CDR3 length equals 15 residues. V lost 0 bases and J 5 bases, leaving 14 bases between the germline ends. CDR3 sequence reads: CASSLEGHLRTEAFF. For the CDR3, the DNA is TGTGCCAGCAGCTTGGAAGGACACCTGAGGACTGAAGCTTTCTTT. The whole variable domain, filled in from reference TRBV5-6 and TRBJ1-1, reads DAGVTQSPTHLIKTRGQQVTLRCSPKSGHDTVSWYQQALGQGPQFIFQYYEEEERQRGNFPDRFSGHQFPNYSSELNVNALLLGDSALYLCASSLEGHLRTEAFFGQGTRLTVV.

This rearrangement joins TRBV15 to TRBJ2-7, with 8 bases identical to TRBD2. The length of the CDR3 is 16 residues. Germline V gene lookup returns CDR1 LNHNV and CDR2 YYDKDF (reference sequence). Losses at the gene ends were 0 bases for V and 6 bases for J; bases not matched to a gene: 10. CDR3 DNA sequence: TGTGCCACCAGCAGAGATCCTGTGCGGGGGGTGATCGAGCAGTACTTC. It codes for CATSRDPVRGVIEQYF.

The J gene is TRBJ1-5, the V gene TRBV4-2; 10 positions agree with TRBD1. The CDR3 spans 19 residues. V shed 3 bases, J shed 6 bases, and the junction held 17 bases outside the gene matches. CDR1 and CDR2 from the germline V gene are LGHNA and YNFKEQ. The CDR3 sequence: CASSHLTRTGTGEAQPQHF. In DNA form, the CDR3 reads TGTGCCAGCAGCCACCTTACCCGAACAGGGACAGGGGAGGCTCAGCCCCAGCATTTT.

The V and J genes are TRBV5-1 and TRBJ2-3; D is unresolved. V lost 4 bases to trimming and J lost 3 bases, with 21 bases between them. Germline assignment: CDR1 SGHRS and CDR2 YFSETQ. The CDR3 sequence is 17 residues long. CDR3 DNA: TGCGCCAGCAGCCCCGATTTTGGTAGGGTTCGGACAGATACGCAGTATTTT. Its protein is CASSPDFGRVRTDTQYF.